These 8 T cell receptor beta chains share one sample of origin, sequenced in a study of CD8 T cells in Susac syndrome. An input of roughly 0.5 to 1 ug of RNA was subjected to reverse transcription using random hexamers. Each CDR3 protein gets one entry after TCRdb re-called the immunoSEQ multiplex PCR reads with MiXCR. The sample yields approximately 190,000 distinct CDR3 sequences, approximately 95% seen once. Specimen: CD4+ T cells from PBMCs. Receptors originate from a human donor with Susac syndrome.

The CDR3 nucleotides are TGTGCCAGCAGCCAAAGGGGAGTTGCCTACAATGAGCAGTTCTTC. Protein: CASSQRGVAYNEQFF. V usage is TRBV28 and J usage is TRBJ2-1; perhaps D is TRBD1 or TRBD2 (5 bases each). The V and J ends lost 6 bases and 2 bases respectively, with 14 bases between them. The CDR3 is made up of 15 amino acids. Germline CDR1 is MDHEN and CDR2 is SYDVKM.

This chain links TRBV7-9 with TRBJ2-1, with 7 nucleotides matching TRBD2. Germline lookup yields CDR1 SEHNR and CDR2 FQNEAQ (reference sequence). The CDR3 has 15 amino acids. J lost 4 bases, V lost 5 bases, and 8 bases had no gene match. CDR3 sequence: CASSAPGGLYNEQFF. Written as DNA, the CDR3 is TGTGCCAGCAGCGCCCCCGGGGGACTATACAATGAGCAGTTCTTC. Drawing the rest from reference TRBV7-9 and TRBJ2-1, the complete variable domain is DTGVSQNPRHKITKRGQNVTFRCDPISEHNRLYWYRQTLGQGPEFLTYFQNEAQLEKSRLLSDRFSAERPKGSFSTLEIQRTEQGDSAMYLCASSAPGGLYNEQFFGPGTRLTVL.

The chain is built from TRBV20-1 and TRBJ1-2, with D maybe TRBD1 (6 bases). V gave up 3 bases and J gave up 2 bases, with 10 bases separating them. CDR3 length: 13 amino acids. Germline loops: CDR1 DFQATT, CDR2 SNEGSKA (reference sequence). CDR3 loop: CSARTGTNYGYTF. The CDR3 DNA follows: TGCAGTGCTAGGACCGGGACAAACTATGGCTACACCTTC.

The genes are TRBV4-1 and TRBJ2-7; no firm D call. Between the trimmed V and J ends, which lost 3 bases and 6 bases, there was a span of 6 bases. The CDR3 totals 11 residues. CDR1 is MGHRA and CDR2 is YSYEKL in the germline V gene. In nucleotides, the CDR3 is TGCGCCAGCAGCCAGTTGAGCGAGCAGTACTTC. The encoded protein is CASSQLSEQYF.

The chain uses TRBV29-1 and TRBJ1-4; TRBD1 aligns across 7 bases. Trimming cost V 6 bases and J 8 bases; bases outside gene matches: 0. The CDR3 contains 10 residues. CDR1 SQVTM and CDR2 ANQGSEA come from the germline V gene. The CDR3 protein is CSVGQEKLFF. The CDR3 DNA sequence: TGCAGCGTGGGACAGGAAAAACTGTTTTTT.

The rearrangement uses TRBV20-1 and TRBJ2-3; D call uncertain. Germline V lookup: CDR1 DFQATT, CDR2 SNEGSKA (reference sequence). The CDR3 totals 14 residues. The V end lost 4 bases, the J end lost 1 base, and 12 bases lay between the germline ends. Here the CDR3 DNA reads TGCAGTGCTACGCTAGATACCCGCACAGATACGCAGTATTTT. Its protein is CSATLDTRTDTQYF.

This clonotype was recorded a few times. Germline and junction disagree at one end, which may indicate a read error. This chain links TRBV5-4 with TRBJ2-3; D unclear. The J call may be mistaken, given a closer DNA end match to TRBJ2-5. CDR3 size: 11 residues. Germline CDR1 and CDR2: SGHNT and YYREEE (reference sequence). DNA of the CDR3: TGTGCCAGCAGCTTGGAAGATACCCAGTACTTC. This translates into CASSLEDTQYF.

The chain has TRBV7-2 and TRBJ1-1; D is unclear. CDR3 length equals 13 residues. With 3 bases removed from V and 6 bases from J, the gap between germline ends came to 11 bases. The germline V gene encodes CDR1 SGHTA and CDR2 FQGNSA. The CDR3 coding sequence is TGTGCCAGCAGCTTGAACCTAGGCCCTGAAGCTTTCTTT. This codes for CASSLNLGPEAFF.